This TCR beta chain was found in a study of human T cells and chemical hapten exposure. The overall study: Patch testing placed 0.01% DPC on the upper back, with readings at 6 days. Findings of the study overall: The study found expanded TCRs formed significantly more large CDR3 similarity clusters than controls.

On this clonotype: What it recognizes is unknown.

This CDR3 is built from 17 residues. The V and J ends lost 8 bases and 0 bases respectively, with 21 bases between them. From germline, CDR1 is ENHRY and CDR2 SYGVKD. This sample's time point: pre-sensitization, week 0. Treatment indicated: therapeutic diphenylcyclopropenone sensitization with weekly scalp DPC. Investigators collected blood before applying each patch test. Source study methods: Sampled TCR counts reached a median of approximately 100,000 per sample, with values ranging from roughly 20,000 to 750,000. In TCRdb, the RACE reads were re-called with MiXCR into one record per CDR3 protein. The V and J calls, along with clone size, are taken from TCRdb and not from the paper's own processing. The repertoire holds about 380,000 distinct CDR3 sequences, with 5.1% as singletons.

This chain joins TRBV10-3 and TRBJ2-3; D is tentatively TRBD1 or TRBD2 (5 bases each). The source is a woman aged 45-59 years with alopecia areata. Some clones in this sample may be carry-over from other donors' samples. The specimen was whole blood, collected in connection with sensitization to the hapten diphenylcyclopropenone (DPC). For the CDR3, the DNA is TGTGCCATCCGAGTAAGCTCCGGGACGGGAAGCACAGATACGCAGTATTTT. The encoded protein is CAIRVSSGTGSTDTQYF.